This entry is about one T cell receptor beta chain. Its cognate antigen is unknown. The CDR3 has 14 amino acids. V was clipped by 2 bases and J by 8 bases, with 15 bases between them. From germline, CDR1 is KGHSH and CDR2 LQKENI. Only in-frame clones appear in the TCRdb table, and some are missing; sequencing was by immunoSEQ multiplex PCR. The data show about 1 million clones, 65% to 75% seen once. The source of the sample is a study of shared clonotypes between healthy human individuals. For the study at large: CD4 naive and CD4 memory each took three plates per donor, while CD8 naive took two and CD8 memory one.

Whole-study findings and limits: Sampling used blood alone; tissue repertoires probably differ. Generation probability values for non-shared clonotypes were lower than those for clonotypes shared by all four donors. Rarefaction showed sorted-subset sequencing was incomplete despite large depth.

The sequence was obtained from a man aged 18-30 years in good health. The material sequenced was memory CD4+ T cells sorted from blood. The subset: CD45RA-negative fraction. V gene TRBV18 combines with J gene TRBJ2-5; perhaps TRBD1 as D (5 bases). The CDR3 DNA reads TGTGCCAGCTCACCAGAGGACAACCTGGCAACCCAGTACTTC. Amino acid sequence: CASSPEDNLATQYF.